The T cell receptor (beta chain) described here comes from a study of response to subunit inactivated influenza vaccine. The study, taken as a whole, reports: A suggestion made by the authors is that each seasonal influenza vaccination recruits few new T cells.

The CDR3 runs to 13 residues. V lost 7 bases and J 6 bases, leaving 16 bases between the germline ends. Germline CDR1 reads GTSNPN; CDR2 reads SVGIG (reference sequence). Comment on this clonotype: Its antigen remains unidentified.

TCRdb used MiXCR to reprocess the RT-PCR reads, holding one entry per CDR3 protein. The sample consists of 650,000 to 850,000 distinct CDR3 sequences, 11% to 15% of them appearing once. The chain uses TRBV30 and TRBJ1-5; D is perhaps TRBD1 (6 bases). The sequence was collected from a man aged 45-60 years who received an inactivated influenza vaccine. Sequences were derived from PBMCs from blood, sampled 14 to 15 days before vaccination. The CDR3 here is CALTKQGGQPQHF. The CDR3 nucleotides read TGTGCCTTGACTAAACAGGGAGGTCAGCCCCAGCATTTT.